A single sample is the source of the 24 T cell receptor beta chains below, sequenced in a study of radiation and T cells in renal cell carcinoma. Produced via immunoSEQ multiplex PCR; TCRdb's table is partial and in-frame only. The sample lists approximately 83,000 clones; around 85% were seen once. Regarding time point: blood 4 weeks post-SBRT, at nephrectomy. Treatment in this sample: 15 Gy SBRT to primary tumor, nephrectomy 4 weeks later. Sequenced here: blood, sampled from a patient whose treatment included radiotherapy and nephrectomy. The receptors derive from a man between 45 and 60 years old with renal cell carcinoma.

CDR3 amino acids: CASRREQVNTEAFF. Here the CDR3 DNA reads TGTGCCAGCAGAAGAGAACAGGTGAACACTGAAGCTTTCTTT. The gene calls are TRBV2 and TRBJ1-1; D might be TRBD1 (5 bases). With 6 bases removed from V and 0 bases from J, the gap between germline ends came to 11 bases. Germline lookup yields CDR1 SNHLY and CDR2 FYNNEI. The CDR3 loop spans 14 amino acids.

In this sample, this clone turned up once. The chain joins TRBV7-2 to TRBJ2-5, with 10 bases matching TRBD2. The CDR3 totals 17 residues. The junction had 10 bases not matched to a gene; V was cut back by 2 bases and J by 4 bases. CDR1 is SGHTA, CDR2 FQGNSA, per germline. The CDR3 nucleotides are TGTGCCAGCAGCTTACGGGCTAGCGGGGGCCTTGGAGAGACCCAGTACTTC. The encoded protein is CASSLRASGGLGETQYF.

This chain's CDR3 is CASSLTVNQPQHF. CDR3 nucleotides: TGTGCCAGCAGCTTGACGGTCAATCAGCCCCAGCATTTT. The V and J genes are TRBV5-5 and TRBJ1-5; D is ambiguous. The CDR3 is 13 residues long. Germline values: CDR1 SGHKS, CDR2 YYEKEE (reference sequence). Trimming removed 1 base from V and 3 bases from J, with 5 bases in between.

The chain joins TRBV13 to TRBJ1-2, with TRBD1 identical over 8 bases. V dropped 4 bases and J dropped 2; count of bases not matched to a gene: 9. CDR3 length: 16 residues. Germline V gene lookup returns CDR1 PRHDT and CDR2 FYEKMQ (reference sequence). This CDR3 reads CASSSNGQGSNYGYTF. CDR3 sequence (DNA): TGTGCCAGCAGCTCAAACGGACAGGGATCAAACTATGGCTACACCTTC.

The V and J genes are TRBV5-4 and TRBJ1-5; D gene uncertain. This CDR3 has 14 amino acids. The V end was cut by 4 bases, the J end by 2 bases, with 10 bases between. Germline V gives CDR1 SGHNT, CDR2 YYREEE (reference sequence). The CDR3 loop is CASSRASGNQPQHF. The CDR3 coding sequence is TGTGCCAGCAGCCGGGCTTCTGGCAATCAGCCCCAGCATTTT.

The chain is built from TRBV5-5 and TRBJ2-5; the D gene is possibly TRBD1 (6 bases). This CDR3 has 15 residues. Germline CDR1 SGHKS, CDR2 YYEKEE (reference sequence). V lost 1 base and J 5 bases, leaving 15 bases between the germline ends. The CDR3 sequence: CASSLNVGQIETQYF. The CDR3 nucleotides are TGTGCCAGCAGCTTGAACGTCGGACAGATTGAGACCCAGTACTTC. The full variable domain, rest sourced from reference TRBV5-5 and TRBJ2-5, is DAGVTQSPTHLIKTRGQQVTLRCSPISGHKSVSWYQQVLGQGPQFIFQYYEKEERGRGNFPDRFSARQFPNYSSELNVNALLLGDSALYLCASSLNVGQIETQYFGPGTRLLVL.

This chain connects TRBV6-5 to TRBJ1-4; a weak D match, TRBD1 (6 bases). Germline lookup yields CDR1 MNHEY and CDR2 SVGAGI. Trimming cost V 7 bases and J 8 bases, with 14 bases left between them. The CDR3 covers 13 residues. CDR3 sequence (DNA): TGTGCCAGCAAAAGCCTTACAGGGGAAAAACTGTTTTTT. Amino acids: CASKSLTGEKLFF.

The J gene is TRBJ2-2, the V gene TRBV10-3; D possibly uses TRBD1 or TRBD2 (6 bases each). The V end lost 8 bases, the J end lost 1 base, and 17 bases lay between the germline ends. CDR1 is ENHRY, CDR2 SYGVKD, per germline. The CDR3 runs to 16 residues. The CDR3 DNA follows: TGTGCCATCCCGAGGGGGGCGAGCGGGAACACCGGGGAGCTGTTTTTT. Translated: CAIPRGASGNTGELFF.

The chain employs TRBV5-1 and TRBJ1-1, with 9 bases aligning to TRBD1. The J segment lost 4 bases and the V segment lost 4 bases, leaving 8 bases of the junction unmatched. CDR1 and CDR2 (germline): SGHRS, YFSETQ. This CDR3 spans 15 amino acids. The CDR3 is CASSRGQGDGTEAFF. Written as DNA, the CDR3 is TGCGCCAGCAGCCGGGGACAGGGTGACGGCACTGAAGCTTTCTTT.

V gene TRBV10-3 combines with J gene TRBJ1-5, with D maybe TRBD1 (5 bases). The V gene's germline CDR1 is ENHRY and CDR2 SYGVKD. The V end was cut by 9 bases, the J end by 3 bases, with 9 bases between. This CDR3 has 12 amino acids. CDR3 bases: TGTGCCATGGGGACGGTCAATCAGCCCCAGCATTTT. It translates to CAMGTVNQPQHF.

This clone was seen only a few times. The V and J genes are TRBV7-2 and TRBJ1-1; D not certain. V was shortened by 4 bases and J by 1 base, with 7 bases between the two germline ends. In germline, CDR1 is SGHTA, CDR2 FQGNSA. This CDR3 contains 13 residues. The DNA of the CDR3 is TGTGCCAGCAGCTACGGCAGGAACACTGAAGCTTTCTTT. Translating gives CASSYGRNTEAFF.

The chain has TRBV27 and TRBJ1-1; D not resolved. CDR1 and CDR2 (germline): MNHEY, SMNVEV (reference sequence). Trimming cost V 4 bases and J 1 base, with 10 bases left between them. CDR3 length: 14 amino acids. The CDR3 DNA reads TGTGCCAGCAGTTATGACCTAGGGAACACTGAAGCTTTCTTT. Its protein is CASSYDLGNTEAFF.

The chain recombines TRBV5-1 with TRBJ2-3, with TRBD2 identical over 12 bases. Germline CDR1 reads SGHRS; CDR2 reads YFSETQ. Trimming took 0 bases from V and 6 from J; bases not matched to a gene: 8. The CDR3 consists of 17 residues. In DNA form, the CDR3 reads TGCGCCAGCAGCTTGGTGGCTAGCGGGGGGGCTCAGGATACGCAGTATTTT. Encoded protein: CASSLVASGGAQDTQYF.

The CDR3 DNA reads TGCGCCAGCAGCCAGGGTACGCCGACTAGCACAGATACGCAGTATTTT. This translates into CASSQGTPTSTDTQYF. V gene TRBV4-1 combines with J gene TRBJ2-3; D gene unclear. Trimming shortened V by 3 bases and J by 0 bases, and 13 bases separated the two germline ends. The germline gives CDR1 MGHRA, CDR2 YSYEKL. CDR3 length: 16 residues.

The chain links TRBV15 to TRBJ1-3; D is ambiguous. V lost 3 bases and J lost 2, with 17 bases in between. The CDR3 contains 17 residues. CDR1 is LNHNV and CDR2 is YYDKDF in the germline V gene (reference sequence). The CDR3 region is CATSRDHKVLTGNTIYF. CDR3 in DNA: TGTGCCACCAGCAGGGATCACAAGGTTCTAACTGGAAACACCATATATTTT.

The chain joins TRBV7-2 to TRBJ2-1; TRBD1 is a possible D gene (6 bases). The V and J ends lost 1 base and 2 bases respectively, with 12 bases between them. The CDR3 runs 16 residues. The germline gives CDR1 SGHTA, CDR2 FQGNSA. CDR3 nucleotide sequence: TGTGCCAGCAGCTTAGGGGGGCCAGGTGCCTACAATGAGCAGTTCTTC. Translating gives CASSLGGPGAYNEQFF.

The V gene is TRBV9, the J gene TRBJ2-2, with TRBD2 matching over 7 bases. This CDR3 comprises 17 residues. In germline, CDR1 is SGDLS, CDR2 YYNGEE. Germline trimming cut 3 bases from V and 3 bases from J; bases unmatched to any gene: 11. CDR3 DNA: TGTGCCAGCAGCGGGACCCGGGACTACCCCTACACCGGGGAGCTGTTTTTT. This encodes CASSGTRDYPYTGELFF.

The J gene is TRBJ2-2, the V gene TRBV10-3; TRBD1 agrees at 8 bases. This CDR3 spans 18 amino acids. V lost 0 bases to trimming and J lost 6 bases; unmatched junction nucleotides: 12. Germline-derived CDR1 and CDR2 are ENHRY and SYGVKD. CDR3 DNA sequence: TGTGCCATCAGTGAGTCCCCCTTTCAGGGGGCCTCAGCCGGGGAGCTGTTTTTT. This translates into CAISESPFQGASAGELFF.

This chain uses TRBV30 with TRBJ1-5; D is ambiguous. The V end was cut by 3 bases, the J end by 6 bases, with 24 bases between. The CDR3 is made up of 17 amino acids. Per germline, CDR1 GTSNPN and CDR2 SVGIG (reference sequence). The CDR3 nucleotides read TGTGCCTGGAGAGGATTGGGGTTTACGGGTCTTGTTCAGCCCCAGCATTTT. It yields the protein CAWRGLGFTGLVQPQHF.

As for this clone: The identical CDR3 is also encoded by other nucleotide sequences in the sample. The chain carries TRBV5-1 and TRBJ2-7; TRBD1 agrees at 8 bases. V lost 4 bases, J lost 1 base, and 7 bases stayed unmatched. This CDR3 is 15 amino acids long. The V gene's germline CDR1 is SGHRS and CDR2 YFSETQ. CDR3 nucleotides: TGCGCCAGCAGCCCCGGAGGGACAGGATCCTACGAGCAGTACTTC. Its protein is CASSPGGTGSYEQYF.

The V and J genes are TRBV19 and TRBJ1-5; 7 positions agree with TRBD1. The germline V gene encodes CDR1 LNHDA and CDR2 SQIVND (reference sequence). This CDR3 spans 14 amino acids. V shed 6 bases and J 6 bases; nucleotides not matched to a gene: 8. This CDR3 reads CASSGTGEAQPQHF. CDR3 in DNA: TGTGCCAGTAGCGGTACAGGGGAGGCTCAGCCCCAGCATTTT.

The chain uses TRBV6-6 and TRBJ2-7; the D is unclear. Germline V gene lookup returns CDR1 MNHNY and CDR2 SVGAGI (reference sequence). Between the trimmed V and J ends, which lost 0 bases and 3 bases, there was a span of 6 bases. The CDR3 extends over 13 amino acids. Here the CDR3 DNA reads TGTGCCAGCAGTTACTCGTACGGCTACGAGCAGTACTTC. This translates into CASSYSYGYEQYF.

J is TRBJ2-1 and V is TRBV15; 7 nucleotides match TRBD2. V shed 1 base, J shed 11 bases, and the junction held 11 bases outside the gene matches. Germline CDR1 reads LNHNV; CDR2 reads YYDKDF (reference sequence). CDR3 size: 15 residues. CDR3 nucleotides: TGTGCCACCAGCAGAGCCGGGACTATGACAACTCAGCAGTTCTTC. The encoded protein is CATSRAGTMTTQQFF.

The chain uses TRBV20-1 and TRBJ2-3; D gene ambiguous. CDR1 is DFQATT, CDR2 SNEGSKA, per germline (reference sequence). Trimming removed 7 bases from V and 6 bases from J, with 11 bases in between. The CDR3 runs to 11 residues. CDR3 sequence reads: CSVHNVDTQYF. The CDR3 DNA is TGCAGTGTCCATAACGTGGATACGCAGTATTTT.